This TCR beta chain derives from a study of blood T cells in healthy people across ages. The length of the CDR3 is 16 residues. V dropped 6 bases and J dropped 0 bases, with 12 bases sitting between them. Concerning this clonotype itself: Antigen specificity is unknown.

Whole-study results and caveats: Diversity figures derived from one million T cells were judged to underestimate the true value.

A second PCR, run for roughly 7 to 11 cycles, used a sample-barcoded 5' primer plus a J-beta primer mix. Each of the samples gave a minimum of 3 million paired-end reads that contained CDR3. TCRdb called the 5' RACE reads again in MiXCR, with one record for every CDR3 protein. This table has some 1.5 million distinct CDR3 sequences, roughly two fifths appearing once. Per-sample PBMC isolation yielded at least 6 million cells. This receptor was taken from a woman aged 18-29 years in good health. The chain couples TRBV12-3 or TRBV12-4 to TRBJ2-6; no reliable D call. Specimen: blood. CDR3 loop: CASSTTAHSGANVLTF. The CDR3 bases are TGTGCCAGCAGCACCACAGCTCACTCTGGGGCCAACGTCCTGACTTTC.